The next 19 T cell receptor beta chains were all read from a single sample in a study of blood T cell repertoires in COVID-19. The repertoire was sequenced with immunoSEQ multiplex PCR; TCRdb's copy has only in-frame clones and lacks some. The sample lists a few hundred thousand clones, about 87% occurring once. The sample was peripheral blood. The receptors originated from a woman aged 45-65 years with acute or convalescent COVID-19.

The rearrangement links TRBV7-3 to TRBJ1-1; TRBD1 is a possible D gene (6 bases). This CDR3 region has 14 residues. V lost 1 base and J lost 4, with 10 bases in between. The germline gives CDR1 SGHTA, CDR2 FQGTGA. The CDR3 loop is CASSLRLGGTEAFF. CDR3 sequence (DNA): TGTGCCAGCAGCTTAAGATTAGGGGGCACTGAAGCTTTCTTT. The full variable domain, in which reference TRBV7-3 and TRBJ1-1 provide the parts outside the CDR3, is GAGVSQTPSNKVTEKGKYVELRCDPISGHTALYWYRQSLGQGPEFLIYFQGTGAADDSGLPNDRFFAVRPEGSVSTLKIQRTERGDSAVYLCASSLRLGGTEAFFGQGTRLTVV.

The CDR3 here is CASSIRFGLAGVSYNEQFF. Here the CDR3 DNA reads TGTGCCAGTAGTATAAGGTTCGGACTAGCGGGAGTTAGCTACAATGAGCAGTTCTTC. The J gene is TRBJ2-1, the V gene TRBV19; the match to TRBD2 covers 13 bases. This CDR3 is built from 19 residues. The germline CDR1 and CDR2 sequences are LNHDA and SQIVND (reference sequence). The ends lost 2 bases at V and 3 bases at J; junction bases unmatched: 10.

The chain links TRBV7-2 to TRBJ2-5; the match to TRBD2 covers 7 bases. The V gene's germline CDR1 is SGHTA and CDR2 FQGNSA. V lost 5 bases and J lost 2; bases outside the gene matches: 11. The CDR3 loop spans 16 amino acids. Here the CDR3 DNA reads TGTGCCAGCAGCCTTCAACTAGCGAGGAAACAAGAGACCCAGTACTTC. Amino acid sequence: CASSLQLARKQETQYF.

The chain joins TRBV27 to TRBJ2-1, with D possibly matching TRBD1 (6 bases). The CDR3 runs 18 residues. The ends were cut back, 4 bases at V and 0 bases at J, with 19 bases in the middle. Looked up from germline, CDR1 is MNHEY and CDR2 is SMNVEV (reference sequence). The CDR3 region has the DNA TGTGCCAGCAGTTCCCGGAAATGGGGGCAGTCCTCCTACAATGAGCAGTTCTTC. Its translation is CASSSRKWGQSSYNEQFF.

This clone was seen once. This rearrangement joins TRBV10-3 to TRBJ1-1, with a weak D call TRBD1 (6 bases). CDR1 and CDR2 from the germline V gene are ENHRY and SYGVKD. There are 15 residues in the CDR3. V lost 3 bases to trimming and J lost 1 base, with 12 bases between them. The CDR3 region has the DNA TGTGCCATCAGTGACCTAGGACAGCAGAACACTGAAGCTTTCTTT. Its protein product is CAISDLGQQNTEAFF.

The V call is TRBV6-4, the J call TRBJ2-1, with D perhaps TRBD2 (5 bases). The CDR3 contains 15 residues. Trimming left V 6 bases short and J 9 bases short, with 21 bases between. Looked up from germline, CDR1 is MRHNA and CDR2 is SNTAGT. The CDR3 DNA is TGTGCCAGCAGCTCATTCGGGGTACCCGATAGTGAGCAGTTCTTC. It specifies CASSSFGVPDSEQFF.

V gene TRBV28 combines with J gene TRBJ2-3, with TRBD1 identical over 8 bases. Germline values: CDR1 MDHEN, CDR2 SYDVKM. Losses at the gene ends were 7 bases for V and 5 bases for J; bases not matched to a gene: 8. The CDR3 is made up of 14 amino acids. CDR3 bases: TGTGCCAGCACATTCCAGGGGGCTATAGATACGCAGTATTTT. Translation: CASTFQGAIDTQYF. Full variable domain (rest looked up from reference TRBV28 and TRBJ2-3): DVKVTQSSRYLVKRTGEKVFLECVQDMDHENMFWYRQDPGLGLRLIYFSYDVKMKEKGDIPEGYSVSREKKERFSLILESASTNQTSMYLCASTFQGAIDTQYFGPGTRLTVL.

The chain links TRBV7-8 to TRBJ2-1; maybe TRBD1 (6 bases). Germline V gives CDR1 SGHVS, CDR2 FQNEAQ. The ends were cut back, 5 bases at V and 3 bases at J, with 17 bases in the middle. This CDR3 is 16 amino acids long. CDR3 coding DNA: TGTGCCAGCAGCGGCTACAGGGACCCTTTCTACAATGAGCAGTTCTTC. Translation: CASSGYRDPFYNEQFF.

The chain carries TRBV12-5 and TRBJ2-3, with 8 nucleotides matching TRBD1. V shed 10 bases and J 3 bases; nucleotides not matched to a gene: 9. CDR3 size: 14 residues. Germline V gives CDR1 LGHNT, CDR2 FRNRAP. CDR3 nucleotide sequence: TGTGCTATAACTAGGACAGGGTTGACAGATACGCAGTATTTT. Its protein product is CAITRTGLTDTQYF.

The CDR3 region is CATGTTEEKLFF. CDR3 coding DNA: TGTGCCACCGGGACAACCGAAGAAAAACTGTTTTTT. This sequence joins TRBV24-1 and TRBJ1-4; the D gene is possibly TRBD1 (6 bases). Germline V lookup: CDR1 KGHDR, CDR2 SFDVKD. The ends were cut back, 9 bases at V and 8 bases at J, with 12 bases in the middle. This CDR3 contains 12 residues.

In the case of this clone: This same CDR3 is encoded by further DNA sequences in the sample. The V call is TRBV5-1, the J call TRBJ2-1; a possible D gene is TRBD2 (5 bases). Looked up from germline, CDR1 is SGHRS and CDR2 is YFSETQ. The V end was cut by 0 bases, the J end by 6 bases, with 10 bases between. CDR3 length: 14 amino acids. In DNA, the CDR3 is TGCGCCAGCAGCTTGGCCCTAGCTGCCAATGAGCAGTTCTTC. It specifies CASSLALAANEQFF.

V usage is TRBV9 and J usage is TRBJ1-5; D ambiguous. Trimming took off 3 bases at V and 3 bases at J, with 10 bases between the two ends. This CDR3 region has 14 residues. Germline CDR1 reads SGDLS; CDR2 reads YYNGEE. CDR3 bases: TGTGCCAGCAGCGCGCCGGGAACCAATCAGCCCCAGCATTTT. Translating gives CASSAPGTNQPQHF.

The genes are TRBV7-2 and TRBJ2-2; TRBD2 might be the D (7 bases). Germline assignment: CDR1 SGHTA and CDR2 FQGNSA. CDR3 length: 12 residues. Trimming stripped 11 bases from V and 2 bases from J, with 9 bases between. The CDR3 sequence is CAGGANTGELFF. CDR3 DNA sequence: TGTGCCGGGGGGGCAAACACCGGGGAGCTGTTTTTT.

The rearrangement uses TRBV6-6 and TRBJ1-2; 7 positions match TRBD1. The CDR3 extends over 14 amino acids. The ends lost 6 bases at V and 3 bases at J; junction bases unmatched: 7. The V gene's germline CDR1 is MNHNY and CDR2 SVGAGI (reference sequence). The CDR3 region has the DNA TGTGCCAGCAGCCTAACGGGACAGCACTATGGCTACACCTTC. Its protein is CASSLTGQHYGYTF.

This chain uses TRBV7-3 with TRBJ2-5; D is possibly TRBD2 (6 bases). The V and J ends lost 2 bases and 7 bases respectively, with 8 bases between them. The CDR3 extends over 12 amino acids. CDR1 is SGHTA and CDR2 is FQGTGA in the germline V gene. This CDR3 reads CASSLVEGTQYF. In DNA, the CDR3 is TGTGCCAGCAGCTTAGTGGAGGGGACCCAGTACTTC.

The CDR3 is CASSGGTSGKDTQYF. The DNA for the CDR3 is TGTGCCAGCAGCGGAGGGACTAGCGGGAAAGATACGCAGTATTTT. The chain is built from TRBV5-4 and TRBJ2-3; TRBD2 aligns across 13 bases. Trimming removed 4 bases from V and 5 bases from J; junction bases left unmatched: 4. Looked up from germline, CDR1 is SGHNT and CDR2 is YYREEE (reference sequence). This CDR3 has 15 amino acids. Variable domain in full (rest from reference TRBV5-4 and TRBJ2-3): ETGVTQSPTHLIKTRGQQVTLRCSSQSGHNTVSWYQQALGQGPQFIFQYYREEENGRGNFPPRFSGLQFPNYSSELNVNALELDDSALYLCASSGGTSGKDTQYFGPGTRLTVL.

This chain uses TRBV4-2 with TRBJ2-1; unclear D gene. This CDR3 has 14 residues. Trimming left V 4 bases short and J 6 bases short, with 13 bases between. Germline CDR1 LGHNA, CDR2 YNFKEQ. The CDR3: CASSPRLDRNEQFF. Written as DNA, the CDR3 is TGTGCCAGCAGCCCCCGACTCGACCGCAATGAGCAGTTCTTC.

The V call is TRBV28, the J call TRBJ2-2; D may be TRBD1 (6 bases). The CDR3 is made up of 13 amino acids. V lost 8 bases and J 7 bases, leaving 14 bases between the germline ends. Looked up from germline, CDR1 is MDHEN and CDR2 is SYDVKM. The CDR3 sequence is CASRNRVFGELFF. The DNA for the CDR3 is TGTGCCAGCCGCAACAGGGTCTTCGGGGAGCTGTTTTTT.

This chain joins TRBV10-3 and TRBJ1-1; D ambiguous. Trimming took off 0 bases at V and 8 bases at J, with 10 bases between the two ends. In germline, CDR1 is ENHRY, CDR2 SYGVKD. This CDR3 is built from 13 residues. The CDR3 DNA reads TGTGCCATCAGTGAGTCCGAGGAGGTGGAAGCTTTCTTT. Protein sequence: CAISESEEVEAFF.